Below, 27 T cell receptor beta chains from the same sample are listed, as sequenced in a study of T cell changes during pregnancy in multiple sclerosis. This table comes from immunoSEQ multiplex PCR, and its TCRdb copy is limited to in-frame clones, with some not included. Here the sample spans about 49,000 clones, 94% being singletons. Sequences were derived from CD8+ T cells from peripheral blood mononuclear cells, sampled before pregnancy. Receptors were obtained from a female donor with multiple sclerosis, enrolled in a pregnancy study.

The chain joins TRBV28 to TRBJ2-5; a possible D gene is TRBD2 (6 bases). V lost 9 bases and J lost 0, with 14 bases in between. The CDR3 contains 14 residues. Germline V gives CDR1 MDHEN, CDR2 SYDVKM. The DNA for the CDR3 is TGTGCCAGTGGAGGGCTCAATCACCAAGAGACCCAGTACTTC. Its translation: CASGGLNHQETQYF.

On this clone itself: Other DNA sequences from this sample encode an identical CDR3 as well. The CDR3 bases are TGTGCCAGTAGTATTGACAGAGCCACTGAAGCTTTCTTT. Amino acids: CASSIDRATEAFF. V is TRBV19 and J is TRBJ1-1, with a weak D call TRBD1 (5 bases). Trimming took 3 bases from V and 4 from J, leaving 9 bases between them. Germline lookup yields CDR1 LNHDA and CDR2 SQIVND (reference sequence). This CDR3 spans 13 amino acids.

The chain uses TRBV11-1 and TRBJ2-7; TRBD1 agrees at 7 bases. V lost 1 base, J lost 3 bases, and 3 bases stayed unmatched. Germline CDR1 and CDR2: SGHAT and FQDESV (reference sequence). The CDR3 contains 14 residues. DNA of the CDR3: TGTGCCAGCAGCTTAGTGGGACAGTACTACGAGCAGTACTTC. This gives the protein CASSLVGQYYEQYF.

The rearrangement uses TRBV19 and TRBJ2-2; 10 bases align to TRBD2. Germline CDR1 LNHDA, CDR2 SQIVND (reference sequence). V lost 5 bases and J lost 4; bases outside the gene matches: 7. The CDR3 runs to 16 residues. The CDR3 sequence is CASSPGTSATTGELFF. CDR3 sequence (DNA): TGTGCCAGTAGTCCAGGGACTAGCGCGACCACCGGGGAGCTGTTTTTT.

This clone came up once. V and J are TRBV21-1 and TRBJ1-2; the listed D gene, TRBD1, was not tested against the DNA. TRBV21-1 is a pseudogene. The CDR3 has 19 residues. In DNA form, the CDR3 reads TGTGCCAGCAGCAAGTGTCCCGGGACAGGGCCGACTACTAACTATGGCTACACCTTC. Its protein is CASSKCPGTGPTTNYGYTF.

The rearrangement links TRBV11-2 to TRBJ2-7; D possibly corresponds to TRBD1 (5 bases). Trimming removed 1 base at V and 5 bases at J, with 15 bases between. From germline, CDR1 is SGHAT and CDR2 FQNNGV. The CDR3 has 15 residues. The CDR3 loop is CASSLASRAADEQYF. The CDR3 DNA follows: TGTGCCAGCAGCTTAGCATCCAGGGCGGCTGACGAGCAGTACTTC.

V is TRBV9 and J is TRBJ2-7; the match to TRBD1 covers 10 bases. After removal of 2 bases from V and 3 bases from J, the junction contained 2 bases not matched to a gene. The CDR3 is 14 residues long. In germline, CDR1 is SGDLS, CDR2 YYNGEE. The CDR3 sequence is CASSVGTGVYEQYF. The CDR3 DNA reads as TGTGCCAGCAGCGTGGGGACAGGGGTCTACGAGCAGTACTTC.

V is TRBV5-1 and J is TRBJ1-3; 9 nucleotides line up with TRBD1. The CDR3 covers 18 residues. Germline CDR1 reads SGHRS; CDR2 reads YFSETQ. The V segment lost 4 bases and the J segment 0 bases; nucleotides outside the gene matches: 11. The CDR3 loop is CASSEDRGGSVSGNTIYF. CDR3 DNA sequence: TGCGCCAGCAGCGAGGACAGGGGAGGATCCGTCTCTGGAAACACCATATATTTT.

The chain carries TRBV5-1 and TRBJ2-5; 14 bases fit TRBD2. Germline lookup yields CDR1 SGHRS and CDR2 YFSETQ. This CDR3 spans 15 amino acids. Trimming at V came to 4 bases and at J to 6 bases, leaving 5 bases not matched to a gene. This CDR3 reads CASSVTSGRVQTQYF. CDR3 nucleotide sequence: TGCGCCAGCAGCGTGACTAGCGGGAGGGTTCAGACCCAGTACTTC.

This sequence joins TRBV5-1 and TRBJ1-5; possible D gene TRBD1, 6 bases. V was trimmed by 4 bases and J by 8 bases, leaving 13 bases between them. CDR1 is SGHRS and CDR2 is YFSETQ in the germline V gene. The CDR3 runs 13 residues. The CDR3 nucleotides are TGCGCCAGCAGCCATGGGGGCTCCGAGCCCCAGCATTTT. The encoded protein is CASSHGGSEPQHF.

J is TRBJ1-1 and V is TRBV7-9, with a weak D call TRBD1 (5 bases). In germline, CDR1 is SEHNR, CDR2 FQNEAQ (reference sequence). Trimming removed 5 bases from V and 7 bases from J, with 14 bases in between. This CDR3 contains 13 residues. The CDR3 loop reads CASSRAGEGEAFF. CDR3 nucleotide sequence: TGTGCCAGCAGCCGAGCGGGGGAGGGTGAAGCTTTCTTT.

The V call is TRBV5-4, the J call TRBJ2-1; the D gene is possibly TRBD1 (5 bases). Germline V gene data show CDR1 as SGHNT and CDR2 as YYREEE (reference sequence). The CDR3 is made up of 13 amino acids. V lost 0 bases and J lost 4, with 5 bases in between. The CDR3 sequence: CASSLGQYNEQFF. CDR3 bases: TGTGCCAGCAGCTTGGGACAGTACAATGAGCAGTTCTTC. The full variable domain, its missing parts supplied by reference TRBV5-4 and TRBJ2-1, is ETGVTQSPTHLIKTRGQQVTLRCSSQSGHNTVSWYQQALGQGPQFIFQYYREEENGRGNFPPRFSGLQFPNYSSELNVNALELDDSALYLCASSLGQYNEQFFGPGTRLTVL.

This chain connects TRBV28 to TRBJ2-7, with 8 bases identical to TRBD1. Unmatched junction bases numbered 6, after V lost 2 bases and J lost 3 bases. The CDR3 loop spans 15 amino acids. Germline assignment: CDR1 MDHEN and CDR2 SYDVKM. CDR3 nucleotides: TGTGCCAGCAGTTTAGGCGAAACAGGGGGCTACGAGCAGTACTTC. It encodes CASSLGETGGYEQYF.

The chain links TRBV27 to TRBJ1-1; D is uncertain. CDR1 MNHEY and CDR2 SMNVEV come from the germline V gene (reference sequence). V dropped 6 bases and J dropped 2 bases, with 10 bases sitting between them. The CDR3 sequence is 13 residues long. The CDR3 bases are TGTGCCAGCAGGGTCTCAGGAAACACTGAAGCTTTCTTT. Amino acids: CASRVSGNTEAFF.

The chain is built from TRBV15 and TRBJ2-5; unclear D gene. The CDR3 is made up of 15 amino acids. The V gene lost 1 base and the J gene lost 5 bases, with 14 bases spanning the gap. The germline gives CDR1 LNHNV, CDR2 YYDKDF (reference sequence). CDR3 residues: CATSRVRSGWETQYF. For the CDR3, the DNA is TGTGCCACCAGCAGAGTCCGGAGTGGTTGGGAGACCCAGTACTTC.

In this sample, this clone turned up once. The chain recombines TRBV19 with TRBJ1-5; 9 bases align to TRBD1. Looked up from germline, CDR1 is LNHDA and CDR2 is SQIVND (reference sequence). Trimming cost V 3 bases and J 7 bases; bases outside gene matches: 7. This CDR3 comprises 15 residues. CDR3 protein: CASSIGQGLDQPQHF. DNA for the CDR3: TGTGCCAGTAGTATCGGACAGGGGCTAGACCAGCCCCAGCATTTT.

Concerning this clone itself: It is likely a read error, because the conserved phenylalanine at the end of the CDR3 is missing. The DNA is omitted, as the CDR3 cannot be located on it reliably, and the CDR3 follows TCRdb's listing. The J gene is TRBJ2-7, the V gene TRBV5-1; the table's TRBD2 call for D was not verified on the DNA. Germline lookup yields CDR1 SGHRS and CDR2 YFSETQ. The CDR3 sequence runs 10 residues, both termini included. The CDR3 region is CASSPGIWGS.

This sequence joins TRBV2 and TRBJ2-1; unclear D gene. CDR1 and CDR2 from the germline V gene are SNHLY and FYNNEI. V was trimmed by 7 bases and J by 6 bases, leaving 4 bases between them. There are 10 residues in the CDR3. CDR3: CASTGNEQFF. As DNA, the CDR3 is TGTGCCAGCACCGGCAATGAGCAGTTCTTC.

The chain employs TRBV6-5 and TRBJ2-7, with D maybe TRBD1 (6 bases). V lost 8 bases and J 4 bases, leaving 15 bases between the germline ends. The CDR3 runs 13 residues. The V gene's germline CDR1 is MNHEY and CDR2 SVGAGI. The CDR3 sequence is CASRQDIGYEQYF. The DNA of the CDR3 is TGTGCCAGCCGACAGGACATTGGGTACGAGCAGTACTTC.

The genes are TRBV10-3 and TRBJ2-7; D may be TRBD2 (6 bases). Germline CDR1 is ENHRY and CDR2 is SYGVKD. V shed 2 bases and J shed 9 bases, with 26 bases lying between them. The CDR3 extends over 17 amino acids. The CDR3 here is CAISEGGVILPPRGQYF. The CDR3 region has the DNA TGTGCCATCAGTGAGGGAGGGGTCATCCTTCCCCCTAGAGGGCAGTACTTC.

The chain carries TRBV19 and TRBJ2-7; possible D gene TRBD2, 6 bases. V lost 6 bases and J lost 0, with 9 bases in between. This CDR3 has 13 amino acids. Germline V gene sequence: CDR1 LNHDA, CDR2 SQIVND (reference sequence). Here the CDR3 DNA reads TGTGCCAGTAGGGACGGGAGCTCCTACGAGCAGTACTTC. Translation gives CASRDGSSYEQYF. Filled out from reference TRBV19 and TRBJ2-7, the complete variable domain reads DGGITQSPKYLFRKEGQNVTLSCEQNLNHDAMYWYRQDPGQGLRLIYYSQIVNDFQKGDIAEGYSVSREKKESFPLTVTSAQKNPTAFYLCASRDGSSYEQYFGPGTRLTVT.

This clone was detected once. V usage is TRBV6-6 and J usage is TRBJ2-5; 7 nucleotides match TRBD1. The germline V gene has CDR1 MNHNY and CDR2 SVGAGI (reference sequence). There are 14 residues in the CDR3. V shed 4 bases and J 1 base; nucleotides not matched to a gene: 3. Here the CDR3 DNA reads TGTGCCAGCAGTTCCCGGACAGGCCAAGAGACCCAGTACTTC. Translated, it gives CASSSRTGQETQYF.

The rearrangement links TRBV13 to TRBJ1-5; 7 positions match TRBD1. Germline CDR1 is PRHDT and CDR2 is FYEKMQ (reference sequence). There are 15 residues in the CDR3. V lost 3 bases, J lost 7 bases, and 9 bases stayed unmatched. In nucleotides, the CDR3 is TGTGCCAGCAGCTTGCGACAGGGTAGGGGCCAGCCCCAGCATTTT. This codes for CASSLRQGRGQPQHF.

In DNA form, the CDR3 reads TGTGCCAGCAGCCGACAGGGGCGAGCGGGAGGGCCCGGAGAGACCCAGTACTTC. Its translation is CASSRQGRAGGPGETQYF. The chain is built from TRBV21-1 and TRBJ2-5; the table's D call, TRBD2, was not checked against the DNA. TRBV21-1 is a recognized pseudogene. CDR3 size: 18 residues.

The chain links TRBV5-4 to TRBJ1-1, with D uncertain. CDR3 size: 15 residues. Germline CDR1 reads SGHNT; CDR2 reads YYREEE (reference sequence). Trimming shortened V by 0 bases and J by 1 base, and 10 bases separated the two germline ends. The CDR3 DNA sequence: TGTGCCAGCAGCTTGGGCGCTCCGGGGAACACTGAAGCTTTCTTT. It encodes CASSLGAPGNTEAFF.

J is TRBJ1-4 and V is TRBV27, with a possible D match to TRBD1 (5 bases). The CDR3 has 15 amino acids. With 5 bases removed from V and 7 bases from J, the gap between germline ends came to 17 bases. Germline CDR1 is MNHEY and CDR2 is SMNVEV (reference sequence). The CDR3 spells CASSIGGGYGEKLFF. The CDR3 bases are TGTGCCAGCAGTATAGGCGGGGGGTATGGTGAAAAACTGTTTTTT.

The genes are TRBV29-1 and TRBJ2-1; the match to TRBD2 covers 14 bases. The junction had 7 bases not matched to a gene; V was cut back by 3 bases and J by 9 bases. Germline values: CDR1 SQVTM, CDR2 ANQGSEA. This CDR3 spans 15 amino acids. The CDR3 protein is CSVDTGLAGAGEQFF. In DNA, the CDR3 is TGCAGCGTTGATACGGGACTAGCGGGAGCTGGTGAGCAGTTCTTC.